The sequence of this T cell receptor (beta chain) was determined in a study of blood T cell repertoires in COVID-19. Whole-study context: PBMCs, B-cell-depleted T cells, or T cells were the source of the cDNA or gDNA that made up the material.

Per the original methods: Amplification with reference gene primers provided the estimates of nucleated cell counts. The assay was immunoSEQ multiplex PCR, and TCRdb's table has in-frame clones only and misses some. Clone size and the V and J calls come from that table; the DNA yielded D and trimming. The sample has approximately 80,000 clones, approximately 78% seen once. The receptor's source is a human donor in a cohort sampled during active COVID-19. Specimen: peripheral blood.

CDR3 in amino acids: CASSSSVGGPVIEQYF. CDR3 in DNA: TGCGCCAGCAGCTCCTCTGTCGGGGGGCCTGTAATCGAGCAGTACTTC. This chain connects TRBV5-1 to TRBJ2-7; D may be TRBD2 (7 bases). The CDR3 is 16 residues long. Per the germline V gene, CDR1 is SGHRS and CDR2 is YFSETQ. V was clipped by 3 bases and J by 6 bases, with 22 bases between them. Using reference TRBV5-1 and TRBJ2-7 for the parts outside the CDR3, the full variable domain is KAGVTQTPRYLIKTRGQQVTLSCSPISGHRSVSWYQQTPGQGLQFLFEYFSETQRNKGNFPGRFSGRQFSNSRSEMNVSTLELGDSALYLCASSSSVGGPVIEQYFGPGTRLTVT.